This T cell receptor beta chain comes out of a study of beta chain features in type 1 diabetes. Study-wide findings and caveats: When Type 1 diabetes patients were examined, their TCRB CDR3s proved moderately but significantly shorter in all four CD4+ subsets.

The authors reverse transcribed all of the isolated RNA, so sequencing captured expressed TCRB transcripts. The protocol was immunoSEQ multiplex PCR, while the TCRdb copy is restricted to in-frame clones and leaves out a portion. The sample lists hundreds of thousands of clones; 11% to 15% were seen once. This CDR3 region has 16 residues. V was pared by 2 bases and J by 0 bases, with 8 bases between. Germline V lookup: CDR1 PRHDT, CDR2 FYEKMQ (reference sequence). This clone has more than one count but fewer than ten. The antigen remains undetermined. The clonotype comes from a man aged 18-30 years with type 1 diabetes. The sample consisted of naive CD4+ T cells from blood. The chain employs TRBV13 and TRBJ2-6, with unresolved D. The CDR3 sequence is CASSLTTSSGANVLTF. CDR3 bases: TGTGCCAGCAGCTTAACTACAAGCTCTGGGGCCAACGTCCTGACTTTC.